These 19 T cell receptor beta chains were all obtained from the same sample, sequenced in a study of breast tumors, draining lymph nodes, adjacent tissues. TCRdb used MiXCR to reprocess the multiplex PCR reads, holding one entry per CDR3 protein. The sample holds about 140,000 distinct CDR3 sequences, 30% to 35% seen once. Breast cancer patients provided tissue from their axillary draining lymph nodes. Input material: axillary lymph node tissue. These TCRs come from a female donor with breast cancer. Some clones in this sample may be carry-over from other donors' samples.

A note on this clonotype: Being one base from a much bigger clone, this may be a read error. The chain has TRBV20-1 and TRBJ2-1, with 13 bases fitting TRBD2. This CDR3 region has 15 residues. Germline loops: CDR1 DFQATT, CDR2 SNEGSKA (reference sequence). J gave up 8 bases and V 4 bases, and 8 bases lay outside the gene matches. The CDR3 here is CSAIPTSGGSDEQFF. The DNA of the CDR3 is TGCAGTGCTATCCCGACTAGCGGGGGGTCTGATGAGCAGTTCTTC.

This chain links TRBV20-1 with TRBJ1-5; perhaps TRBD1 as D (6 bases). Germline V gives CDR1 DFQATT, CDR2 SNEGSKA (reference sequence). The CDR3 totals 14 residues. Between the trimmed V and J ends, which lost 0 bases and 6 bases, there was a span of 12 bases. The CDR3 DNA sequence: TGCAGTGCTAGAGATCTCGGGGACACTCAGCCCCAGCATTTT. Translating gives CSARDLGDTQPQHF.

The V and J genes are TRBV20-1 and TRBJ1-2; weak D call: TRBD1 (5 bases). CDR1 and CDR2 from the germline V gene are DFQATT and SNEGSKA (reference sequence). This CDR3 contains 15 residues. Trimming shortened V by 1 base and J by 7 bases, and 19 bases separated the two germline ends. The CDR3 sequence is CSARGLLAGVLGYTF. In nucleotides, the CDR3 is TGCAGTGCTAGAGGACTTCTAGCGGGGGTTCTTGGCTACACCTTC.

Turning to this clonotype: Without the conserved terminal phenylalanine or tryptophan, this CDR3 likely stems from a read error. This sequence joins TRBV12-3 or TRBV12-4 and TRBJ2-7, with 7 positions matching TRBD2. The CDR3 is 12 residues long. CDR3 coding DNA: TGCGCCAGCAGTTTTTCGGGGGGTGGGCAGTACCTC. This sequence encodes CASSFSGGGQYL.

The gene calls are TRBV3-1 and TRBJ2-7; 11 nucleotides line up with TRBD2. In germline, CDR1 is LGHDT, CDR2 YNNKEL (reference sequence). There are 15 residues in the CDR3. The trim removed 3 bases at V and 2 bases at J, leaving 3 bases unmatched. CDR3: CASSQISGGAYEQYF. The CDR3 DNA is TGTGCCAGCAGCCAGATTAGCGGGGGGGCCTACGAGCAGTACTTC.

Comments on this clonotype: A single base separates this from a much larger clone, so it may be a read error. The V gene is TRBV12-3 or TRBV12-4, the J gene TRBJ2-4; D may be TRBD2 (5 bases). This CDR3 is 15 amino acids long. The CDR3 loop reads CASSLRGKAKTIQYF. CDR3 DNA sequence: TGTGCCAGCAGTTTAAGAGGGAAAGCCAAAACCATTCAGTACTTC.

This clonotype was counted a few times. A read error may be the cause here, since a much bigger clone is one base away. This chain connects TRBV5-6 to TRBJ2-1; D gene unclear. This CDR3 is built from 13 residues. Germline V lookup: CDR1 SGHDT, CDR2 YYEEEE. V was pared by 0 bases and J by 7 bases, with 8 bases between. CDR3 DNA sequence: TGTGCCAGCAGCTTGGGTACAGCAAATGAGCAGTTCTTC. This gives the protein CASSLGTANEQFF.

This clonotype occurred many times. The V gene is TRBV20-1, the J gene TRBJ1-4, with 8 bases aligning to TRBD1. Germline V gene lookup returns CDR1 DFQATT and CDR2 SNEGSKA (reference sequence). Trimming took 2 bases from V and 4 from J; bases not matched to a gene: 3. The CDR3 length is 14 residues. The CDR3 here is CSARLTGVNEKLFF. The DNA for the CDR3 is TGCAGTGCTAGATTGACAGGGGTTAATGAAAAACTGTTTTTT.

This clonotype was seen repeatedly, ten times or more. The genes are TRBV7-2 and TRBJ1-2; 9 bases line up with TRBD1. The germline V gene encodes CDR1 SGHTA and CDR2 FQGNSA. This CDR3 is built from 13 residues. The V and J ends lost 5 bases and 7 bases, in that order; junction bases with no gene match: 5. The CDR3 region has the DNA TGTGCCAGCAGCCACGACAGGGGGTTTGGCTACACCTTC. This translates into CASSHDRGFGYTF.

In its sample, this clonotype was seen once. A junction boundary mismatches the germline segment, possibly from a read error. The chain recombines TRBV6-1 with TRBJ2-3, with D possibly matching TRBD1 (6 bases). This CDR3 has 15 residues. The V gene's germline CDR1 is MNHNS and CDR2 SASEGT. CDR3 protein: CATSDGTRVTDTQYF. The CDR3 DNA sequence: TGTGCCACCAGTGATGGGACAAGGGTGACAGATACGCAGTATTTT.

Points on this clonotype: No DNA is shown, since the ends of the CDR3 on it are uncertain; the CDR3 is the one TCRdb lists. The J gene is TRBJ1-6, the V gene TRBV7-9; TRBD1, the table's D call, lacks a check against the DNA. From germline, CDR1 is SEHNR and CDR2 FQNEAQ (reference sequence). The CDR3 contains 23 residues when both ends are counted. CDR3 residues: CASSFYICSARNYRQGGNSPLHF.

Ten or more counts support this clonotype. The chain is built from TRBV9 and TRBJ2-1; weak D call: TRBD2 (7 bases). The V end was cut by 0 bases, the J end by 9 bases, with 16 bases between. From germline, CDR1 is SGDLS and CDR2 YYNGEE. The CDR3 runs 15 residues. The CDR3 DNA follows: TGTGCCAGCAGCGTAGGTTGGGGGGGCCTAAGTGAGCAGTTCTTC. This encodes CASSVGWGGLSEQFF. The complete variable domain, with remaining parts taken from reference TRBV9 and TRBJ2-1, reads DSGVTQTPKHLITATGQRVTLRCSPRSGDLSVYWYQQSLDQGLQFLIQYYNGEERAKGNILERFSAQQFPDLHSELNLSSLELGDSALYFCASSVGWGGLSEQFFGPGTRLTVL.

This clonotype was recorded once. The rearrangement uses TRBV6-6 and TRBJ1-4; maybe TRBD1 (5 bases). This CDR3 region has 14 residues. CDR1 and CDR2 (germline): MNHNY, SVGAGI (reference sequence). Trimming removed 6 bases at V and 16 bases at J, with 24 bases between. CDR3 sequence reads: CASSDRGAGPIRFF. As DNA, the CDR3 is TGTGCCAGCAGCGACAGAGGGGCAGGCCCCATCAGGTTTTTT.

This clonotype was detected ten times or more. One junction end disagrees with the germline gene, perhaps due to a read error. This chain uses TRBV6-5 with TRBJ1-6; D remains unclear. This CDR3 is built from 17 residues. Germline V gives CDR1 MNHEY, CDR2 SVGAGI. The CDR3 nucleotides are TGTGCCAGCAGTCACTCGGAGAACCTACTCGGCGGTTCACCCCTCCACTTT. This codes for CASSHSENLLGGSPLHF.

With regard to this clonotype: The junction departs from the called germline gene at one end, perhaps through a read error. The rearrangement links TRBV19 to TRBJ2-5; TRBD2 is a possible D gene (6 bases). There are 14 residues in the CDR3. Germline V lookup: CDR1 LNHDA, CDR2 SQIVND (reference sequence). CDR3 nucleotides: TGTGCCAGTAGCCATGGACCAGCGGGTGAGACCCAGTGCTTC. This translates into CASSHGPAGETQCF.

This clonotype was seen only a few times. The chain has TRBV6-5 and TRBJ1-1; a possible D gene is TRBD1 (5 bases). The V and J ends lost 0 bases and 4 bases respectively, with 9 bases between them. Germline CDR1 and CDR2: MNHEY and SVGAGI. There are 14 residues in the CDR3. This CDR3 is CASSYSPGSTEAFF. The CDR3 DNA follows: TGTGCCAGCAGTTACTCCCCAGGGAGCACTGAAGCTTTCTTT.

This clonotype appeared many times. The genes are TRBV15 and TRBJ1-2, with unresolved D. This CDR3 spans 15 amino acids. The germline CDR1 and CDR2 sequences are LNHNV and YYDKDF (reference sequence). Trimming removed 3 bases at V and 3 bases at J, with 14 bases between. The CDR3 loop reads CATSSSRGAYYGYTF. In DNA form, the CDR3 reads TGTGCCACCAGCAGCAGCCGAGGCGCATACTATGGCTACACCTTC. Filled out from reference TRBV15 and TRBJ1-2, the complete variable domain reads DAMVIQNPRYQVTQFGKPVTLSCSQTLNHNVMYWYQQKSSQAPKLLFHYYDKDFNNEADTPDNFQSRRPNTSFCFLDIRSPGLGDTAMYLCATSSSRGAYYGYTFGSGTRLTVV.

This clonotype was seen many times. The chain joins TRBV6-6 to TRBJ2-7; TRBD1 matches at 8 bases. V lost 5 bases and J lost 2; bases outside the gene matches: 5. CDR3 size: 14 residues. The germline V gene encodes CDR1 MNHNY and CDR2 SVGAGI (reference sequence). The CDR3 DNA reads as TGTGCCAGCAGTAGGCAGGGGGCGGCCTACGAGCAGTACGTC. Encoded protein: CASSRQGAAYEQYV.

This clonotype has at least ten counts. The chain links TRBV20-1 to TRBJ2-3; 10 bases fit TRBD2. Germline V gene lookup returns CDR1 DFQATT and CDR2 SNEGSKA (reference sequence). The CDR3 sequence is 15 residues long. V was pared by 5 bases and J by 0 bases, with 5 bases of the junction left unmatched. The CDR3 region is CSAPRTSGSTDTQYF. The DNA for the CDR3 is TGCAGTGCTCCCCGGACTAGCGGAAGCACAGATACGCAGTATTTT.